This passage covers 30 T cell receptor beta chains from one sample sequenced in a study of breast tumors, draining lymph nodes, adjacent tissues. TCRdb fed the multiplex PCR reads into MiXCR, producing one record per CDR3 protein. The sample has thousands of distinct CDR3 sequences; about two fifths are singletons. The source material was tumor-adjacent breast tissue. These receptors came from a female donor with breast cancer. Some clones in this sample may be carry-over from other donors' samples.

This clonotype was picked up a small number of times. The CDR3 is CASSPWDPGYGTEAFF. CDR3 coding DNA: TGTGCCAGCAGTCCTTGGGATCCGGGGTATGGCACTGAAGCTTTCTTT. The chain is built from TRBV12-3 or TRBV12-4 and TRBJ1-1; D remains unclear. Deletions cut 5 bases from V and 4 bases from J, with 20 bases between. The CDR3 runs to 16 residues.

This sequence joins TRBV20-1 and TRBJ2-7, with D perhaps TRBD2 (6 bases). This CDR3 region has 12 residues. V was trimmed by 5 bases and J by 7 bases, leaving 15 bases between them. The germline V gene has CDR1 DFQATT and CDR2 SNEGSKA (reference sequence). In nucleotides, the CDR3 is TGCAGTGCTCGGGACTGGATGGGAGAGCAGTACTTC. Its translation is CSARDWMGEQYF.

The chain links TRBV20-1 to TRBJ2-1; D is unclear. This CDR3 comprises 10 residues. The V gene lost 2 bases and the J gene lost 10 bases, with 6 bases spanning the gap. Germline CDR1 and CDR2: DFQATT and SNEGSKA (reference sequence). The CDR3 sequence is CSARMAEQFF. DNA of the CDR3: TGCAGTGCTAGAATGGCGGAGCAGTTCTTC.

This clonotype was observed many times. The V call is TRBV28, the J call TRBJ2-7, with D hard to call. The V gene lost 4 bases and the J gene lost 5 bases, with 3 bases spanning the gap. Germline V CDR1 and CDR2: MDHEN, SYDVKM. This CDR3 is built from 10 residues. Written as DNA, the CDR3 is TGTGCCAGCAGTTCCAACGAGCAGTACTTC. It codes for CASSSNEQYF. The complete variable domain, with remaining parts taken from reference TRBV28 and TRBJ2-7, reads DVKVTQSSRYLVKRTGEKVFLECVQDMDHENMFWYRQDPGLGLRLIYFSYDVKMKEKGDIPEGYSVSREKKERFSLILESASTNQTSMYLCASSSNEQYFGPGTRLTVT.

The V gene is TRBV20-1, the J gene TRBJ1-5; unclear D gene. The length of the CDR3 is 13 residues. V lost 3 bases to trimming and J lost 4 bases, with 10 bases between them. The germline V gene encodes CDR1 DFQATT and CDR2 SNEGSKA (reference sequence). The chain's CDR3 is CSASGHQNQPQHF. CDR3 in DNA: TGCAGTGCTAGTGGGCACCAGAATCAGCCCCAGCATTTT.

Written as DNA, the CDR3 is TGCGCCAGCAGCCTCGCTAGCGGACTAAACAATGAGCAGTTCTTC. Amino acids: CASSLASGLNNEQFF. The V gene is TRBV5-1, the J gene TRBJ2-1, with TRBD2 matching 7 bases. Germline trimming cut 4 bases from V and 5 bases from J; bases unmatched to any gene: 9. The germline gives CDR1 SGHRS, CDR2 YFSETQ. CDR3 size: 15 residues.

This clonotype is labeled as large. The chain combines TRBV9 with TRBJ2-5; tentative D call: TRBD1 (7 bases). V lost 0 bases and J 5 bases, leaving 14 bases between the germline ends. The CDR3 has 15 residues. CDR1 SGDLS and CDR2 YYNGEE come from the germline V gene. CDR3 nucleotide sequence: TGTGCCAGCAGCGTAGCAGGAGGGGGCCTGGAGACCCAGTACTTC. This gives the protein CASSVAGGGLETQYF.

V gene TRBV20-1 combines with J gene TRBJ2-2; 13 nucleotides line up with TRBD2. Germline CDR1 reads DFQATT; CDR2 reads SNEGSKA (reference sequence). V shed 3 bases, J shed 4 bases, and the junction held 8 bases outside the gene matches. The CDR3 loop spans 17 amino acids. The CDR3 bases are TGCAGTGCTAGCCCCTTACTAGCGGGAGGGGGCACCGGGGAGCTGTTTTTT. Translating gives CSASPLLAGGGTGELFF.

V and J are TRBV24-1 and TRBJ2-7, with 10 bases aligning to TRBD1. CDR1 is KGHDR, CDR2 SFDVKD, per germline. Germline trimming cut 5 bases from V and 3 bases from J; bases unmatched to any gene: 12. This CDR3 is 17 amino acids long. CDR3 residues: CATSAAPGQGFGYEQYF. In DNA form, the CDR3 reads TGTGCCACCAGTGCCGCGCCGGGACAGGGGTTCGGCTACGAGCAGTACTTC.

This clonotype was seen at least ten times. J is TRBJ2-1 and V is TRBV27; either TRBD1 or TRBD2 may supply D (5 bases each). V lost 4 bases and J 0 bases, leaving 10 bases between the germline ends. This CDR3 region has 15 residues. Per the germline V gene, CDR1 is MNHEY and CDR2 is SMNVEV (reference sequence). The DNA for the CDR3 is TGTGCCAGCAGTTGGGGACGAAGCTCCTACAATGAGCAGTTCTTC. Protein sequence: CASSWGRSSYNEQFF.

This clonotype ranks as large. This sequence joins TRBV11-2 and TRBJ2-7; 7 bases agree with TRBD1. The CDR3 is 15 residues long. Germline V lookup: CDR1 SGHAT, CDR2 FQNNGV. V lost 5 bases to trimming and J lost 2 bases; unmatched junction nucleotides: 9. This CDR3 is CASSPRRTGPYEQYF. The CDR3 bases are TGTGCCAGCAGCCCCCGGAGGACAGGACCCTACGAGCAGTACTTC. Based on the CDR3 plus reference TRBV11-2 and TRBJ2-7, the full variable domain is EAGVAQSPRYKIIEKRQSVAFWCNPISGHATLYWYQQILGQGPKLLIQFQNNGVVDDSQLPKDRFSAERLKGVDSTLKIQPAKLEDSAVYLCASSPRRTGPYEQYFGPGTRLTVT.

This clonotype was recorded many times. The genes are TRBV29-1 and TRBJ1-2; a possible D gene is TRBD1 (6 bases). Trimming removed 7 bases from V and 8 bases from J, with 29 bases in between. The length of the CDR3 is 16 residues. Germline loops: CDR1 SQVTM, CDR2 ANQGSEA. The chain's CDR3 is CSAAPEAGVKKLGYTF. The CDR3 DNA sequence: TGCAGCGCCGCCCCGGAGGCAGGGGTAAAGAAATTAGGCTACACCTTC.

There are many counts of this clonotype. This chain connects TRBV19 to TRBJ1-4; D is perhaps TRBD1 (6 bases). Germline V gene sequence: CDR1 LNHDA, CDR2 SQIVND (reference sequence). V gave up 3 bases and J gave up 8 bases, with 16 bases separating them. This CDR3 is 15 amino acids long. CDR3 sequence (DNA): TGTGCCAGTAGTATTCTGGCAGGGGACGGCGAAAAACTGTTTTTT. Protein sequence: CASSILAGDGEKLFF.

This clonotype was seen at least ten times. The rearrangement links TRBV7-9 to TRBJ2-3; 8 bases match TRBD2. Germline V lookup: CDR1 SEHNR, CDR2 FQNEAQ (reference sequence). Trimming removed 4 bases from V and 2 bases from J; junction bases left unmatched: 14. CDR3 length: 18 amino acids. The CDR3: CASSSQIAGRGATDTQYF. The CDR3 DNA reads TGTGCCAGCAGCTCCCAGATAGCGGGGAGAGGGGCCACAGATACGCAGTATTTT.

This clonotype is medium-sized. The chain carries TRBV5-1 and TRBJ2-7; weak D call: TRBD2 (6 bases). From germline, CDR1 is SGHRS and CDR2 YFSETQ. The CDR3 length is 16 residues. V was pared by 1 base and J by 3 bases, with 17 bases between. The CDR3 DNA reads as TGCGCCAGCAGCTTGAGTGCTTTGGCGGGGAACTACGAGCAGTACTTC. This translates into CASSLSALAGNYEQYF. The variable domain in full, completed from reference TRBV5-1 and TRBJ2-7, reads KAGVTQTPRYLIKTRGQQVTLSCSPISGHRSVSWYQQTPGQGLQFLFEYFSETQRNKGNFPGRFSGRQFSNSRSEMNVSTLELGDSALYLCASSLSALAGNYEQYFGPGTRLTVT.

In this sample, this clonotype is medium-sized. The J gene is TRBJ1-6, the V gene TRBV7-3, with a tentative D call TRBD1 (5 bases). The V and J ends lost 7 bases and 8 bases respectively, with 18 bases between them. This CDR3 spans 15 amino acids. Per the germline V gene, CDR1 is SGHTA and CDR2 is FQGTGA. The CDR3 protein is CASNPGGGDDSPLHF. The CDR3 nucleotides are TGTGCCAGCAACCCCGGGGGTGGGGATGATTCACCCCTCCACTTT.

By share, this clonotype counts as medium-sized. This chain joins TRBV5-1 and TRBJ1-2; 7 nucleotides match TRBD1. The CDR3 length is 15 residues. Germline loops: CDR1 SGHRS, CDR2 YFSETQ. After removal of 4 bases from V and 2 bases from J, the junction contained 8 bases not matched to a gene. CDR3 sequence: CASSNGQAVNYGYTF. The CDR3 DNA reads TGCGCCAGCAGCAACGGACAGGCGGTGAACTATGGCTACACCTTC. The complete variable domain, with remaining parts taken from reference TRBV5-1 and TRBJ1-2, reads KAGVTQTPRYLIKTRGQQVTLSCSPISGHRSVSWYQQTPGQGLQFLFEYFSETQRNKGNFPGRFSGRQFSNSRSEMNVSTLELGDSALYLCASSNGQAVNYGYTFGSGTRLTVV.

The rearrangement joins TRBV6-5 to TRBJ1-1; TRBD1 might be the D (5 bases). Trimming removed 5 bases at V and 3 bases at J, with 19 bases between. The germline V gene has CDR1 MNHEY and CDR2 SVGAGI. The CDR3 loop spans 16 amino acids. Here the CDR3 reads CASSRDSGIWYTEAFF. The CDR3 DNA follows: TGTGCCAGCAGTCGAGATTCAGGGATTTGGTACACTGAAGCTTTCTTT.

This clonotype occurred many times. This chain links TRBV4-2 with TRBJ2-1; 9 bases line up with TRBD2. Trimming cost V 8 bases and J 7 bases; bases outside gene matches: 21. The CDR3 runs to 18 residues. Germline-derived CDR1 and CDR2 are LGHNA and YNFKEQ. The chain's CDR3 is CASSYQFGGRAQKNEQFF. The CDR3 DNA sequence: TGTGCCAGCTCTTACCAGTTCGGCGGGAGGGCCCAGAAGAATGAGCAGTTCTTC.

This clonotype was picked up many times. The chain recombines TRBV13 with TRBJ1-1; maybe TRBD1 (6 bases). The ends were cut back, 5 bases at V and 0 bases at J, with 16 bases in the middle. The CDR3 is made up of 16 amino acids. In germline, CDR1 is PRHDT, CDR2 FYEKMQ (reference sequence). The CDR3 DNA reads TGTGCCAGCAGCCCACTCCCCACAGGGATGAACACTGAAGCTTTCTTT. It codes for CASSPLPTGMNTEAFF.

The rearrangement joins TRBV7-6 to TRBJ1-3; unclear D gene. This CDR3 is built from 18 residues. Germline V lookup: CDR1 SGHVS, CDR2 FNYEAQ. Trimming removed 11 bases at V and 4 bases at J, with 30 bases between. CDR3 sequence: CAGPRGLDSPSSGNTIYF. The CDR3 coding sequence is TGTGCCGGGCCCCGGGGTCTGGACTCACCCAGCTCGGGAAACACCATATATTTT.

This clonotype was observed many times. The chain employs TRBV6-4 and TRBJ2-1; D is perhaps TRBD2 (5 bases). This CDR3 has 14 residues. The germline gives CDR1 MRHNA, CDR2 SNTAGT. V dropped 5 bases and J dropped 7 bases, with 15 bases sitting between them. In DNA, the CDR3 is TGTGCCAGCAGTCCCCGGGCCGGCGGGAATGAGCAGTTCTTC. Translating it yields CASSPRAGGNEQFF.

This clonotype was seen many times. This chain joins TRBV28 and TRBJ1-4, with a tentative D call TRBD1 (5 bases). V gave up 6 bases and J gave up 8 bases, with 19 bases separating them. This CDR3 comprises 15 residues. Germline CDR1 is MDHEN and CDR2 is SYDVKM. Here the CDR3 reads CASSLDSHAGEKLFF. The CDR3 bases are TGTGCCAGCAGCCTAGACAGCCACGCGGGGGAAAAACTGTTTTTT. Combining the CDR3 with reference TRBV28 and TRBJ1-4 gives the whole variable domain DVKVTQSSRYLVKRTGEKVFLECVQDMDHENMFWYRQDPGLGLRLIYFSYDVKMKEKGDIPEGYSVSREKKERFSLILESASTNQTSMYLCASSLDSHAGEKLFFGSGTQLSVL.

The CDR3 bases are TGTGCCAGCAGTGAAGATAGCCTCCCCGGAAACACCATATATTTT. Its protein is CASSEDSLPGNTIYF. The rearrangement uses TRBV2 and TRBJ1-3; D not certain. The V end was cut by 1 base, the J end by 4 bases, with 11 bases between. The CDR3 has 15 residues. Germline V CDR1 and CDR2: SNHLY, FYNNEI. Variable domain in full (rest from reference TRBV2 and TRBJ1-3): EPEVTQTPSHQVTQMGQEVILRCVPISNHLYFYWYRQILGQKVEFLVSFYNNEISEKSEIFDDQFSVERPDGSNFTLKIRSTKLEDSAMYFCASSEDSLPGNTIYFGEGSWLTVV.

Remarks on this clonotype: Compared with germline, one end of the junction differs, possibly owing to a read error. This chain connects TRBV2 to TRBJ1-1; D is undetermined. Germline CDR1 is SNHLY and CDR2 is FYNNEI. CDR3 size: 13 residues. The CDR3 DNA reads TGTGCCAGCAGTGAAGTGGAGAACACTGAAGCTTCCTTT. Translated, it gives CASSEVENTEASF. The variable domain in full, completed from reference TRBV2 and TRBJ1-1, reads EPEVTQTPSHQVTQMGQEVILRCVPISNHLYFYWYRQILGQKVEFLVSFYNNEISEKSEIFDDQFSVERPDGSNFTLKIRSTKLEDSAMYFCASSEVENTEASFGQGTRLTVV.

V is TRBV10-3 and J is TRBJ1-5; the D is unclear. The ends were cut back, 0 bases at V and 9 bases at J, with 15 bases in the middle. CDR3 length: 15 residues. Looked up from germline, CDR1 is ENHRY and CDR2 is SYGVKD. The CDR3, as DNA: TGTGCCATCAGTGAGTCCGTGATAGAGGATCTGCCCCAGCATTTT. Translation gives CAISESVIEDLPQHF.

By share of the sample, this clonotype is medium-sized. This chain connects TRBV7-9 to TRBJ2-2, with a possible D match to TRBD2 (6 bases). This CDR3 comprises 12 residues. Per germline, CDR1 SEHNR and CDR2 FQNEAQ (reference sequence). V was pared by 5 bases and J by 9 bases, with 10 bases between. The CDR3 is CASSPAGRELFF. CDR3 nucleotide sequence: TGTGCCAGCAGCCCCGCGGGGAGGGAGCTGTTTTTT.

The rearrangement links TRBV20-1 to TRBJ2-1; unclear D gene. Trimming pared 3 bases from V and 2 bases from J, leaving 8 bases between. Germline V gives CDR1 DFQATT, CDR2 SNEGSKA (reference sequence). This CDR3 is 13 amino acids long. The CDR3 here is CSARDQTYNEQFF. CDR3 coding DNA: TGCAGTGCTAGGGACCAGACCTACAATGAGCAGTTCTTC.

This clonotype is medium-sized. CDR3 in amino acids: CASSLVAGSYEQYF. The CDR3 nucleotides read TGCGCCAGCAGCTTGGTTGCTGGCTCCTACGAGCAGTACTTC. The rearrangement links TRBV5-1 to TRBJ2-7; D remains unclear. V was shortened by 0 bases and J by 0 bases, with 7 bases between the two germline ends. The CDR3 runs to 14 residues. CDR1 and CDR2 from the germline V gene are SGHRS and YFSETQ.

The J gene is TRBJ1-1, the V gene TRBV4-2; unclear D gene. The CDR3 is 15 amino acids. Trimming left V 3 bases short and J 4 bases short, with 15 bases between. Germline V gene lookup returns CDR1 LGHNA and CDR2 YNFKEQ. CDR3 amino acids: CASSHPSDEGTEAFF. CDR3 coding DNA: TGTGCCAGCAGCCACCCCTCGGACGAGGGCACTGAAGCTTTCTTT.